The source of this T cell receptor (beta chain) is a study of cytomegalovirus exposure and HLA in healthy donors. Regarding the study as a whole: Immune exposure data for these donors was limited to CMV serostatus.

With 3 bases removed from V and 1 base from J, the gap between germline ends came to 8 bases. The CDR3 is 14 amino acids. Per germline, CDR1 MDHEN and CDR2 SYDVKM. Remarks on this clone: Its antigen is still unknown.

60 Vbeta and 13 Jbeta primers were used in PCR. Produced via immunoSEQ multiplex PCR; TCRdb's table is partial and in-frame only. The sample gives approximately 150,000 clones, 80% of which show up once; around 14% is in the top ten. This sequence was found in a woman between 35 and 50 years old in good health and CMV-seronegative. The gene calls are TRBV28 and TRBJ2-3; a possible D gene is TRBD2 (6 bases). Material: PBMCs. Here the CDR3 reads CASSFGTRTDTQYF. In DNA form, the CDR3 reads TGTGCCAGCAGTTTCGGGACTCGCACAGATACGCAGTATTTT.